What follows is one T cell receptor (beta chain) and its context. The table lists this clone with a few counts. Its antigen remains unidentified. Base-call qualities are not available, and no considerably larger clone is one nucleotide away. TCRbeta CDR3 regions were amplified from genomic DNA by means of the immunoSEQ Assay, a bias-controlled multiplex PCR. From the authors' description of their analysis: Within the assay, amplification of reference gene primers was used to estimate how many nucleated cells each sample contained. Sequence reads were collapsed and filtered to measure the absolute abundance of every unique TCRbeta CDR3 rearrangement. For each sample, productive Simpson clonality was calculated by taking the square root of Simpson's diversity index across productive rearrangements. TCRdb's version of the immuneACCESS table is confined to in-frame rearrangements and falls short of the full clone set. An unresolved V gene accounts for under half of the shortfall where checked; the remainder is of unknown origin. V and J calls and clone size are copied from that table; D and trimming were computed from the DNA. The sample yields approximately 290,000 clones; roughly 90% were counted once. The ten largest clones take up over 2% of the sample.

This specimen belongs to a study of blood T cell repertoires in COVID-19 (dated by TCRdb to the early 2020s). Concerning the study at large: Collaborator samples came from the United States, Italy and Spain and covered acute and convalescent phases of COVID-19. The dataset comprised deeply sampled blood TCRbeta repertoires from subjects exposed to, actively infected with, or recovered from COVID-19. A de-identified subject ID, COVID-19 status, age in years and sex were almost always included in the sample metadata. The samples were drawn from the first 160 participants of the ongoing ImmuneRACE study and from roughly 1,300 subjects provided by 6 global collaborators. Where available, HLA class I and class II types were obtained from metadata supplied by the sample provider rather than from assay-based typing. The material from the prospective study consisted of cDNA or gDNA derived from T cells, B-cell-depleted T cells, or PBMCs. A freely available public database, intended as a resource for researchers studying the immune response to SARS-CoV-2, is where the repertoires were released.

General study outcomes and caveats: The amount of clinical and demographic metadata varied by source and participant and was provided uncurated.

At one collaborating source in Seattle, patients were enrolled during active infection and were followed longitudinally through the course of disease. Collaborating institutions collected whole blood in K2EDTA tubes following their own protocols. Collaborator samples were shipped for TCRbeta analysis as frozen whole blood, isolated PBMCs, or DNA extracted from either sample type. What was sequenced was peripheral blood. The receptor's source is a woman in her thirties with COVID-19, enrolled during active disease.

The sequenced DNA is TGTGCCTGGGCCCGAGGGGGCCTAAACTATGGCTACACCTTC. Translated, this gives CAWARGGLNYGYTF. The rearranged chain carries TRBV30 and TRBJ1-2; TRBD1 fits 7 bases in the junction. The germline V and J ends show losses of 5 bases and 2 bases respectively, and no gene match explains 8 bases of the junction. CDR1 GTSNPN and CDR2 SVGIG were looked up in the germline V gene (reference sequence). The CDR3 numbers 14 residues from cysteine through phenylalanine. Only the CDR3 part of the read is kept: 42 bases, read in frame from the first base.